This T cell receptor beta chain was found in a study of CD4 T cells in relation to SARS-CoV-2 and coronaviruses. For the study at large: The restricting HLA molecule for shared crossreactive spike epitopes was mapped. Study-level results: Compared with monoreactive clones, crossreactive clones showed significantly weaker SARS-CoV-2 expansion. About 65% of donors had memory CD4+ clonotypes crossrecognizing SARS-CoV-2 and common cold coronavirus spike.

On this clone itself: Its antigen remains unidentified.

The unexposed donors gave CD4+ T cells in about 2011-2019, prior to COVID-19. TCRdb's copy holds only in-frame clones and misses some; the assay was immunoSEQ multiplex PCR. The table shows more than 55,000 clones, with 86% occurring only once. This receptor was taken from a human donor in good health. Specimen: memory CD4+ T cells from PBMCs.

The CDR3 loop reads CASVRDRNYGYTF. The CDR3 DNA is TGTGCCAGCGTACGCGACAGAAACTATGGCTACACCTTC. The rearrangement uses TRBV28 and TRBJ1-2; D possibly corresponds to TRBD1 (5 bases). V was cut by 8 bases and J by 2 bases, with 12 bases left in between. This CDR3 comprises 13 residues. Germline CDR1 is MDHEN and CDR2 is SYDVKM.